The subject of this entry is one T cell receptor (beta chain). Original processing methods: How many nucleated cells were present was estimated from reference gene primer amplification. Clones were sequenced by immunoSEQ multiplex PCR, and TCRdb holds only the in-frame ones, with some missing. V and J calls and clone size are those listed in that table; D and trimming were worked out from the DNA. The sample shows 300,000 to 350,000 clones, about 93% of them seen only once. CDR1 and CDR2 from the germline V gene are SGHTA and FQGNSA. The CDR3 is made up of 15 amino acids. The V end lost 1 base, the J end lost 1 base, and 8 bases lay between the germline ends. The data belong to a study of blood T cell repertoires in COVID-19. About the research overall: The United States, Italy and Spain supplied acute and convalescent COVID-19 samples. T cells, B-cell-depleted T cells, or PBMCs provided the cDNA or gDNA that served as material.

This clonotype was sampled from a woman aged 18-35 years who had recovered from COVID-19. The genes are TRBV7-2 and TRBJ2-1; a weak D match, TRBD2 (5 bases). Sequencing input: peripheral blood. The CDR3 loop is CASSLEGVSYNEQFF. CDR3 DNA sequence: TGTGCCAGCAGCTTAGAGGGAGTATCCTACAATGAGCAGTTCTTC.